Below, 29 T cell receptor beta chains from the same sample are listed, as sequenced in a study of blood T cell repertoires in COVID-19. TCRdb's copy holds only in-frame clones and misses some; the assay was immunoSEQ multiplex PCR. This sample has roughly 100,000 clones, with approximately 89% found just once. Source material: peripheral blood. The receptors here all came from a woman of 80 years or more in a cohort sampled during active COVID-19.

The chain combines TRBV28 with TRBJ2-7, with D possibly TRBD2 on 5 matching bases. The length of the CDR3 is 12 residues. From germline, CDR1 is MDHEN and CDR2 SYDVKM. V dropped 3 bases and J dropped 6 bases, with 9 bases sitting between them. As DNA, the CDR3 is TGTGCCAGCAGTTTGGAGGTGGGCGAGCAGTACTTC. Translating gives CASSLEVGEQYF.

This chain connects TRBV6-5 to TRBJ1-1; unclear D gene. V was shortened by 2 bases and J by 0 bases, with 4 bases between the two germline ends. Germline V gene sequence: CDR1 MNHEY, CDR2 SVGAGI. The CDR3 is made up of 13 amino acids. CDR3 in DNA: TGTGCCAGCAGTTACCCGGTGAACACTGAAGCTTTCTTT. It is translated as CASSYPVNTEAFF.

The CDR3 is CASRLGLGYTF. The CDR3, as DNA: TGCGCCAGCAGACTCGGACTTGGCTACACCTTC. V gene TRBV5-1 combines with J gene TRBJ1-2, with D unclear. Germline lookup yields CDR1 SGHRS and CDR2 YFSETQ. V was shortened by 5 bases and J by 7 bases, with 9 bases between the two germline ends. CDR3 length equals 11 residues. Looking up the rest from reference TRBV5-1 and TRBJ1-2 gives the full variable domain: KAGVTQTPRYLIKTRGQQVTLSCSPISGHRSVSWYQQTPGQGLQFLFEYFSETQRNKGNFPGRFSGRQFSNSRSEMNVSTLELGDSALYLCASRLGLGYTFGSGTRLTVV.

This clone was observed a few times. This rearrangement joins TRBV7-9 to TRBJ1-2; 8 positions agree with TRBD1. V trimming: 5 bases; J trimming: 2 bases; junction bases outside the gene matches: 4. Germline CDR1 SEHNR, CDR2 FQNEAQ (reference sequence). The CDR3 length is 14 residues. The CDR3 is CASSAGQGNYGYTF. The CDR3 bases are TGTGCCAGCAGCGCTGGACAGGGAAACTATGGCTACACCTTC.

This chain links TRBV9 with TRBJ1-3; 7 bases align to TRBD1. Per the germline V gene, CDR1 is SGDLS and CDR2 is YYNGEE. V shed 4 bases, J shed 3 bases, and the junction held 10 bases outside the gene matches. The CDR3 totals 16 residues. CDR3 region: CASSSKVGTVGNTIYF. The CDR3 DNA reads TGTGCCAGCAGCTCAAAAGTGGGGACAGTTGGAAACACCATATATTTT.

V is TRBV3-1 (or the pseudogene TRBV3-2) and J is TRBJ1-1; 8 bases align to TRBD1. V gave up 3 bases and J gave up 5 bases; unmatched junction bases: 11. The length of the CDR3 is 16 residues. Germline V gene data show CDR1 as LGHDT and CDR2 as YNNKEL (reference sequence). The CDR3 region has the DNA TGTGCCAGCAGCCATGTCAGGGGGCGACTTTGGACTGAAGCTTTCTTT. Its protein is CASSHVRGRLWTEAFF.

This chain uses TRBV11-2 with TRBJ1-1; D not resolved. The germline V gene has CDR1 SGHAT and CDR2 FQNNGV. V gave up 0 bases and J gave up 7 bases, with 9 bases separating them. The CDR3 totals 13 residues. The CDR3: CASSLDSRFEAFF. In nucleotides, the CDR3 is TGTGCCAGCAGCTTAGATTCTCGGTTTGAAGCTTTCTTT.

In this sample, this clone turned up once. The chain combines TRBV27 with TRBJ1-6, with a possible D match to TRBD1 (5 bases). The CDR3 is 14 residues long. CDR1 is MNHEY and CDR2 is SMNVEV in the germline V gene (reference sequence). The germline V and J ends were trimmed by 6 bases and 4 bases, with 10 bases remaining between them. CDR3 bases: TGTGCCAGCAGCCCGACAGTGTATAATTCACCCCTCCACTTT. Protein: CASSPTVYNSPLHF.

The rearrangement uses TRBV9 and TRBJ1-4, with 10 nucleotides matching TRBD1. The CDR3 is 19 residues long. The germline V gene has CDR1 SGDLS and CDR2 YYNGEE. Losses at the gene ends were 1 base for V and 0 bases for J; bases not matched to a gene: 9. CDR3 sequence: CASSVSPRDRGATNEKLFF. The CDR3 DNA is TGTGCCAGCAGCGTATCCCCCCGGGACAGGGGAGCAACTAATGAAAAACTGTTTTTT.

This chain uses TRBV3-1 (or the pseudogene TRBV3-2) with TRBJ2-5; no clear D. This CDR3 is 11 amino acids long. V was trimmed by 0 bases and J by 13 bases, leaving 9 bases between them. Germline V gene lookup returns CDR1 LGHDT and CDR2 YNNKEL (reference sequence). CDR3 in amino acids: CASSQDPQLYF. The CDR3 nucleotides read TGTGCCAGCAGCCAAGATCCCCAGTTGTACTTC.

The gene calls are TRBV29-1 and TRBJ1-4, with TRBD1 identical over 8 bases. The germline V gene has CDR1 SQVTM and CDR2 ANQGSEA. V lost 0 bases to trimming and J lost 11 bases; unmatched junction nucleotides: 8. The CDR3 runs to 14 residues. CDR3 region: CSVEDPGQGAKLFF. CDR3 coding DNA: TGCAGCGTTGAAGATCCCGGACAGGGAGCCAAACTGTTTTTT.

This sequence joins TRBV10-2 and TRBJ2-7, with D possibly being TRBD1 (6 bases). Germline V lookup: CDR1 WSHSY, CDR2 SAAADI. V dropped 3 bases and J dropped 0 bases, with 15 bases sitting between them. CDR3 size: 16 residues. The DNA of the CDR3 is TGCGCCAGCAGTGATTTATGGCAGGGGCACTCCTACGAGCAGTACTTC. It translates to CASSDLWQGHSYEQYF.

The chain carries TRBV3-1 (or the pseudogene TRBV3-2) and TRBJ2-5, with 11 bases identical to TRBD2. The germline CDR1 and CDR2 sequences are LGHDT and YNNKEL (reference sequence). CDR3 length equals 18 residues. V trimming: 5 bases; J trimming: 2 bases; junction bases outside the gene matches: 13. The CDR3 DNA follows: TGTGCCAGCAGCTTTTCCCGCCTACTAGCGGGGGAACAAGAGACCCAGTACTTC. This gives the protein CASSFSRLLAGEQETQYF.

The DNA of the CDR3 is TGTGCCAGTAGTATAGCTCAGGGCGAGACCCAGTACTTC. Its translation: CASSIAQGETQYF. V is TRBV19 and J is TRBJ2-5; possible D gene TRBD1, 5 bases. This CDR3 spans 13 amino acids. The V gene lost 1 base and the J gene lost 5 bases, with 8 bases spanning the gap. Germline V gene lookup returns CDR1 LNHDA and CDR2 SQIVND (reference sequence).

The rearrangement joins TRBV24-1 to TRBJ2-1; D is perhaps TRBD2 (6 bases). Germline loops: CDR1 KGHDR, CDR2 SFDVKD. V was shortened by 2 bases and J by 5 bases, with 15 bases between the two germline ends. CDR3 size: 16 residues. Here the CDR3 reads CATSDSGPRDHNEQFF. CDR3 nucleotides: TGTGCCACCAGTGATTCGGGACCGCGGGACCACAATGAGCAGTTCTTC.

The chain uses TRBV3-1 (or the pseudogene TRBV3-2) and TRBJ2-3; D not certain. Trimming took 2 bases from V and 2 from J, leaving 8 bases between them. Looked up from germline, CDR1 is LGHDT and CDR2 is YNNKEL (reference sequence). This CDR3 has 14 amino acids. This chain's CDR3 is CASSQLADTDTQYF. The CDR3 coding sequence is TGTGCCAGCAGCCAATTGGCGGACACAGATACGCAGTATTTT.

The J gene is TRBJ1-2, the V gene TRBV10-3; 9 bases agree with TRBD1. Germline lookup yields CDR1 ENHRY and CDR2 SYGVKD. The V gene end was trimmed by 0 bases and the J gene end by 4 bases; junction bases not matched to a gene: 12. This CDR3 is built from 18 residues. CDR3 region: CAISESTGRDRATYGYTF. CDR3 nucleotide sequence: TGTGCCATCAGTGAGTCGACCGGGCGGGACAGGGCTACCTATGGCTACACCTTC.

The chain's CDR3 is CASSPIQGAMEKLFF. The CDR3 coding sequence is TGTGCCAGCAGCCCAATCCAGGGGGCTATGGAAAAACTGTTTTTT. The V gene is TRBV5-5, the J gene TRBJ1-4; 8 nucleotides line up with TRBD1. Germline lookup yields CDR1 SGHKS and CDR2 YYEKEE (reference sequence). The CDR3 is 15 residues long. The trim removed 4 bases at V and 8 bases at J, leaving 10 bases unmatched.

CDR3 region: CATSSRDRALNTEAFF. DNA for the CDR3: TGTGCCACCAGCAGCCGGGACAGGGCGTTGAACACTGAAGCTTTCTTT. The chain joins TRBV15 to TRBJ1-1, with TRBD1 matching 9 bases. This CDR3 region has 16 residues. CDR1 and CDR2 from the germline V gene are LNHNV and YYDKDF (reference sequence). The ends lost 3 bases at V and 0 bases at J; junction bases unmatched: 5.

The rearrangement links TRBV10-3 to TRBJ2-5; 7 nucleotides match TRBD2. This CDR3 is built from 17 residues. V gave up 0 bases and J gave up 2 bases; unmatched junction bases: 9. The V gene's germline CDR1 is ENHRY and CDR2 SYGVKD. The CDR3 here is CAISESRGAGPQETQYF. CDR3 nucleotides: TGTGCCATCAGTGAGTCAAGAGGAGCGGGGCCACAAGAGACCCAGTACTTC.

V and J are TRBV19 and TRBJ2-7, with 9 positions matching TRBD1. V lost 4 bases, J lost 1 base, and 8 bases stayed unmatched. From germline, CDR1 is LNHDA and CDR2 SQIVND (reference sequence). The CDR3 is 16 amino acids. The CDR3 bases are TGTGCCAGTAGTACAGTCGCCGGGACAGGGTCCTACGAGCAGTACTTC. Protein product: CASSTVAGTGSYEQYF.

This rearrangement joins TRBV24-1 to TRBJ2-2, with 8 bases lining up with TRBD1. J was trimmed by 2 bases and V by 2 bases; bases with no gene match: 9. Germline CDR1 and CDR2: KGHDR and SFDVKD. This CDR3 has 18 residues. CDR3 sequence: CATSDYLHGQGNTGELFF. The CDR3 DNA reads TGTGCCACCAGTGATTACCTCCACGGACAGGGTAACACCGGGGAGCTGTTTTTT.

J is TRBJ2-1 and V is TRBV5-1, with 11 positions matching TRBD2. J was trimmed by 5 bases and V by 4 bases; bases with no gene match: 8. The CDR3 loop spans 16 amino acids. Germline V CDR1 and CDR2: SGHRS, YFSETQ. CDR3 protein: CASSRGLAGEDNEQFF. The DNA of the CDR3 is TGCGCCAGCAGCCGCGGACTAGCGGGCGAGGACAATGAGCAGTTCTTC.

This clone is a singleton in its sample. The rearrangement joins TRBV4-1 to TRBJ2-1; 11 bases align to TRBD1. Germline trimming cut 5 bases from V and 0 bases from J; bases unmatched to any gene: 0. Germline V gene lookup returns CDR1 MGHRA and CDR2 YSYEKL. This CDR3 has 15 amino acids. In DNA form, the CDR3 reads TGCGCCAGCAGCGGGACAGGGGGCTCCTACAATGAGCAGTTCTTC. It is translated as CASSGTGGSYNEQFF.

CDR3 amino acids: CASSQDLTSGGVYNEQFF. The DNA of the CDR3 is TGTGCCAGCAGCCAAGATTTAACTAGCGGGGGGGTCTACAATGAGCAGTTCTTC. The chain carries TRBV3-1 (or the pseudogene TRBV3-2) and TRBJ2-1, with 13 positions matching TRBD2. Trimming cost V 0 bases and J 3 bases; bases outside gene matches: 5. CDR3 length equals 18 residues. Germline assignment: CDR1 LGHDT and CDR2 YNNKEL (reference sequence).

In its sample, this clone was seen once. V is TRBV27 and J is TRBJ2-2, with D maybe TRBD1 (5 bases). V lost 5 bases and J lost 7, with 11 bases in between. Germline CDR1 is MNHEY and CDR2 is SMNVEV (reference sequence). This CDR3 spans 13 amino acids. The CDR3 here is CASSPSRGGELFF. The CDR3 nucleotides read TGTGCCAGCAGTCCTTCAAGGGGCGGGGAGCTGTTTTTT.

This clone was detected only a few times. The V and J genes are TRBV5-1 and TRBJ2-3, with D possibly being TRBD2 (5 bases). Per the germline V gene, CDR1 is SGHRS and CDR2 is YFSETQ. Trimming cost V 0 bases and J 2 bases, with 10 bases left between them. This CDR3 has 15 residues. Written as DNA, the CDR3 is TGCGCCAGCAGCTTGGTTCTTCGGGACACAGATACGCAGTATTTT. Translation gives CASSLVLRDTDTQYF. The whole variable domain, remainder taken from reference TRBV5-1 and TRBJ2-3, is KAGVTQTPRYLIKTRGQQVTLSCSPISGHRSVSWYQQTPGQGLQFLFEYFSETQRNKGNFPGRFSGRQFSNSRSEMNVSTLELGDSALYLCASSLVLRDTDTQYFGPGTRLTVL.

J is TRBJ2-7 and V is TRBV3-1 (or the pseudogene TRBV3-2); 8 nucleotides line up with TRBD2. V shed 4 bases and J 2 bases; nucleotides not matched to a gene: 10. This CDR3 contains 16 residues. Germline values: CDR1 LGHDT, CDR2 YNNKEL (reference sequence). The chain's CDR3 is CASSPREGTNPYEQYF. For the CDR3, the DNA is TGTGCCAGCAGCCCCCGGGAGGGAACTAACCCCTACGAGCAGTACTTC.

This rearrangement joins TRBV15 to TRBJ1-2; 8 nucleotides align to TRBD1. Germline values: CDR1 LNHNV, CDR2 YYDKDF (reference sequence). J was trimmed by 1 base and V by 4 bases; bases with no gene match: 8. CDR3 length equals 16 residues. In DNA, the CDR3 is TGTGCCACCAGCACGGGACAGGTCCTATTTAACTATGGCTACACCTTC. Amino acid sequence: CATSTGQVLFNYGYTF.